This T cell receptor (beta chain) was documented in a study of T cells in Graves' hyperthyroidism and ophthalmopathy. Whole-study results and caveats: Stable hyperthyroidism was separated from ophthalmopathy by a model based on 13 V-J features.

RNA transcripts were the template for amplifying TCR beta CDR3 regions. A first-round RT-PCR of the TCR CDR3 used the HTBI primer set. One entry per CDR3 protein, called by TCRdb with MiXCR from the multiplex PCR reads. The sample consists of approximately 360,000 distinct CDR3 sequences, 20% to 25% of them appearing once. Germline V gene data show CDR1 as MNHNS and CDR2 as SASEGT. The length of the CDR3 is 14 residues. The germline V and J ends were trimmed by 3 bases and 8 bases, with 16 bases remaining between them. Details on this clonotype: What it recognizes is unknown.

The chain carries TRBV6-1 and TRBJ1-2; D is perhaps TRBD1 (6 bases). The TCR was taken from a middle-aged man with Graves' hyperthyroidism. The sample comprised blood. CDR3 in DNA: TGTGCCAGCAGTGAGGGTTTGGGGGCGGACGGCTACACCTTC. Residues: CASSEGLGADGYTF.